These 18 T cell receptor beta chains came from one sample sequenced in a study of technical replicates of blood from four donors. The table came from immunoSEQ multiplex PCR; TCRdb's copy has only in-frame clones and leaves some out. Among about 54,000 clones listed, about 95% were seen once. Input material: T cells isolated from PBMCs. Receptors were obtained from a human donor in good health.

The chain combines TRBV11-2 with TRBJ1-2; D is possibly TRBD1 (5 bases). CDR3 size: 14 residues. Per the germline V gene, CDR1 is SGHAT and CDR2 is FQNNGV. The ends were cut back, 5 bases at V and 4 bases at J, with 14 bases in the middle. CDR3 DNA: TGTGCCAGCAGCCCTGGGGGAGGGAGCTATGGCTACACCTTC. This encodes CASSPGGGSYGYTF. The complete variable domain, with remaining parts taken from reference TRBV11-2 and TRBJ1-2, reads EAGVAQSPRYKIIEKRQSVAFWCNPISGHATLYWYQQILGQGPKLLIQFQNNGVVDDSQLPKDRFSAERLKGVDSTLKIQPAKLEDSAVYLCASSPGGGSYGYTFGSGTRLTVV.

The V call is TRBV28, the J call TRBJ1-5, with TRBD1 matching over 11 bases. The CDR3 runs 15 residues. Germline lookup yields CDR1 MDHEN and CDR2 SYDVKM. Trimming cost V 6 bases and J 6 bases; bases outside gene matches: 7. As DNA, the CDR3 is TGTGCCAGCAGCCCGGACAGGGGGCTAAGTCAGCCCCAGCATTTT. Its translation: CASSPDRGLSQPQHF.

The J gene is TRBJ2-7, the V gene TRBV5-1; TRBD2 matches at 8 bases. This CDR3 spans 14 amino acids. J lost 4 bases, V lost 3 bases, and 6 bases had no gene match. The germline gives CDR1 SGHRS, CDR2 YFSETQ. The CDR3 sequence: CASSWGGRRYEQYF. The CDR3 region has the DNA TGCGCCAGCAGCTGGGGCGGGAGGAGATACGAGCAGTACTTC.

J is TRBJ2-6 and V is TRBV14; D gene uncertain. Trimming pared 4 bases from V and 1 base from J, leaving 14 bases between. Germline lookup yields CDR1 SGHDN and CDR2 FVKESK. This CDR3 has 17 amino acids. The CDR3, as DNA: TGTGCCAGCAGCCCCCTATTGACGAGGTCTGGGGCCAACGTCCTGACTTTC. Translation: CASSPLLTRSGANVLTF.

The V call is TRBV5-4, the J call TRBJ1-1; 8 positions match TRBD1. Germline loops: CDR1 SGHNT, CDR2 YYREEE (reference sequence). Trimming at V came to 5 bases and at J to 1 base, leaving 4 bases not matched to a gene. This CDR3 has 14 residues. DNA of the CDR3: TGTGCCAGCAGACGAGGGACAGGGAACACTGAAGCTTTCTTT. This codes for CASRRGTGNTEAFF. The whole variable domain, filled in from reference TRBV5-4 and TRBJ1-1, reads ETGVTQSPTHLIKTRGQQVTLRCSSQSGHNTVSWYQQALGQGPQFIFQYYREEENGRGNFPPRFSGLQFPNYSSELNVNALELDDSALYLCASRRGTGNTEAFFGQGTRLTVV.

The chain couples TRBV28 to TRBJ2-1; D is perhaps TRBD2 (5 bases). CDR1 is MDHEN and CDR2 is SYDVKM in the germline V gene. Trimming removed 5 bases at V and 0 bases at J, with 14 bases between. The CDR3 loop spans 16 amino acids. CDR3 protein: CASSNNHGSSYNEQFF. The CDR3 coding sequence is TGTGCCAGCAGTAACAATCATGGGAGCTCCTACAATGAGCAGTTCTTC. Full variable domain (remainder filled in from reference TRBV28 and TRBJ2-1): DVKVTQSSRYLVKRTGEKVFLECVQDMDHENMFWYRQDPGLGLRLIYFSYDVKMKEKGDIPEGYSVSREKKERFSLILESASTNQTSMYLCASSNNHGSSYNEQFFGPGTRLTVL.

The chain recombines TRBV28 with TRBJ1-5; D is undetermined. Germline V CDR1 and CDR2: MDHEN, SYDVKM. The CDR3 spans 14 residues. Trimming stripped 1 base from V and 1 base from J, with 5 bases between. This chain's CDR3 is CASSLSLSNQPQHF. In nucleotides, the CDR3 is TGTGCCAGCAGTTTATCACTGAGCAATCAGCCCCAGCATTTT. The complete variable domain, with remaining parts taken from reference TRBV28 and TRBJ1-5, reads DVKVTQSSRYLVKRTGEKVFLECVQDMDHENMFWYRQDPGLGLRLIYFSYDVKMKEKGDIPEGYSVSREKKERFSLILESASTNQTSMYLCASSLSLSNQPQHFGDGTRLSIL.

CDR3 region: CATSRDLGTDETQYF. The CDR3 DNA sequence: TGTGCCACCAGCAGAGATCTCGGGACAGATGAGACCCAGTACTTC. V is TRBV15 and J is TRBJ2-5, with 7 bases identical to TRBD1. CDR3 length equals 15 residues. The V gene's germline CDR1 is LNHNV and CDR2 YYDKDF (reference sequence). The V segment lost 0 bases and the J segment 5 bases; nucleotides outside the gene matches: 6.

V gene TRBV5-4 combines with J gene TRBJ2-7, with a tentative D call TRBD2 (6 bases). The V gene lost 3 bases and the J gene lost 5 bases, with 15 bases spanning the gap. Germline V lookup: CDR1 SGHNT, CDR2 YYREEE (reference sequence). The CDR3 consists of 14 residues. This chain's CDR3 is CASSSTGSVDEQYF. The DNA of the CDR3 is TGTGCCAGCAGCTCTACCGGGAGTGTCGACGAGCAGTACTTC.

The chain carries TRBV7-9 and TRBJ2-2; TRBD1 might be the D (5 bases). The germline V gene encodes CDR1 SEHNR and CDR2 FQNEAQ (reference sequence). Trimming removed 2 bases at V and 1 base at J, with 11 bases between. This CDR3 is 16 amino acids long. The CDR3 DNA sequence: TGTGCCAGCAGCTTAAGTCCCAGGGAGAACACCGGGGAGCTGTTTTTT. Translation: CASSLSPRENTGELFF.

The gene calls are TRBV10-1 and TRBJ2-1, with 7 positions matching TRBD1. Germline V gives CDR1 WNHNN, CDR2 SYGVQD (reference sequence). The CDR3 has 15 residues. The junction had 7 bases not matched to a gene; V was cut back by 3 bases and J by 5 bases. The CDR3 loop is CASSDSAGGNNEQFF. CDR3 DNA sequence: TGCGCCAGCAGTGATTCGGCAGGGGGTAACAATGAGCAGTTCTTC.

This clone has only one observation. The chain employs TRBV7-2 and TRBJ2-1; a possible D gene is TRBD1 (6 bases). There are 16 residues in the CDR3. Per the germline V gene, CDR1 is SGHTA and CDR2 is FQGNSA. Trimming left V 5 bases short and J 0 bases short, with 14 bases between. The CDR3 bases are TGTGCCAGCAGCCCTGACAGGTCGAGCTCCTACAATGAGCAGTTCTTC. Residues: CASSPDRSSSYNEQFF.

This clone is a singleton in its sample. In DNA, the CDR3 is TGTGCCAGCACCCGGACAGGGGGGAACACCATATATTTT. It encodes CASTRTGGNTIYF. The chain uses TRBV11-2 and TRBJ1-3, with 10 bases that match TRBD1. Germline CDR1 SGHAT, CDR2 FQNNGV. V shed 7 bases and J 7 bases; nucleotides not matched to a gene: 4. The CDR3 runs to 13 residues.

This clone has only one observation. The CDR3 loop reads CASRSGLAGQGETQYF. CDR3 DNA: TGTGCCAGCAGAAGTGGACTAGCGGGCCAAGGAGAGACCCAGTACTTC. The chain links TRBV5-4 to TRBJ2-5; 11 bases agree with TRBD2. Germline V gene sequence: CDR1 SGHNT, CDR2 YYREEE (reference sequence). V shed 5 bases and J 4 bases; nucleotides not matched to a gene: 10. The CDR3 sequence is 16 residues long.

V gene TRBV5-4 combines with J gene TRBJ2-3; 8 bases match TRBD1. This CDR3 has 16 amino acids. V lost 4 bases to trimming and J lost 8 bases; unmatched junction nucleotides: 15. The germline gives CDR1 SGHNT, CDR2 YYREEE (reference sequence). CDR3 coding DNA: TGTGCCAGCAGCAGCTTGTGGGCAGGGGGCGGGACTACGCAGTATTTT. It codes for CASSSLWAGGGTTQYF. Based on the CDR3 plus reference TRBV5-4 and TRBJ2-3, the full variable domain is ETGVTQSPTHLIKTRGQQVTLRCSSQSGHNTVSWYQQALGQGPQFIFQYYREEENGRGNFPPRFSGLQFPNYSSELNVNALELDDSALYLCASSSLWAGGGTTQYFGPGTRLTVL.

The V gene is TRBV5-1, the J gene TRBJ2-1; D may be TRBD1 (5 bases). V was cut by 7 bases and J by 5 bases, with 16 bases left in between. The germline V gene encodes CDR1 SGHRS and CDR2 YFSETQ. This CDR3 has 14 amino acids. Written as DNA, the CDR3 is TGCGCCAGCTCGACTCTGGGGCCAAACAATGAGCAGTTCTTC. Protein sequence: CASSTLGPNNEQFF.

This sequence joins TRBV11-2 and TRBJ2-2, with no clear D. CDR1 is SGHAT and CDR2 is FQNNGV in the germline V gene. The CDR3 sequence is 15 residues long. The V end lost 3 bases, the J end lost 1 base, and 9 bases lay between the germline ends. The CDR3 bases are TGTGCCAGCAGCTTCTACCATTTGAACACCGGGGAGCTGTTTTTT. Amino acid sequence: CASSFYHLNTGELFF.

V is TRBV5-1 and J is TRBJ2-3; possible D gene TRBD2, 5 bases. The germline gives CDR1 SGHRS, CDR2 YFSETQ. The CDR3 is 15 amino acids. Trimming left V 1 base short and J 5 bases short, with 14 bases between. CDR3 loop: CASSLNLGGRDTQYF. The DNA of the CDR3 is TGCGCCAGCAGCTTGAACCTTGGTGGGAGAGATACGCAGTATTTT. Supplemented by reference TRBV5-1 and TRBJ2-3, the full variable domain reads KAGVTQTPRYLIKTRGQQVTLSCSPISGHRSVSWYQQTPGQGLQFLFEYFSETQRNKGNFPGRFSGRQFSNSRSEMNVSTLELGDSALYLCASSLNLGGRDTQYFGPGTRLTVL.